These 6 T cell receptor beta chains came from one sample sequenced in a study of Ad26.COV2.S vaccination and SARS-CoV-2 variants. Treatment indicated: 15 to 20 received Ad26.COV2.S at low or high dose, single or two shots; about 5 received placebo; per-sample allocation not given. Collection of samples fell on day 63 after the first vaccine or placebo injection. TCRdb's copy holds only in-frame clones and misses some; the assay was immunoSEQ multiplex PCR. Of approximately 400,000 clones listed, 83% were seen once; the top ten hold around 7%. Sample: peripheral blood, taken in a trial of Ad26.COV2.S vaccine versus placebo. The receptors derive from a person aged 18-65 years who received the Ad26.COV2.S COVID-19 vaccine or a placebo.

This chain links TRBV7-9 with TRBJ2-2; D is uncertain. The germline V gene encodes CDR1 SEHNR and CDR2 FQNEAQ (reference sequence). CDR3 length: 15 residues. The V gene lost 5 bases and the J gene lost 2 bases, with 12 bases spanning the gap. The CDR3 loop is CASSPAAINTGELFF. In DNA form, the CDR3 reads TGTGCCAGCAGCCCCGCTGCGATCAACACCGGGGAGCTGTTTTTT.

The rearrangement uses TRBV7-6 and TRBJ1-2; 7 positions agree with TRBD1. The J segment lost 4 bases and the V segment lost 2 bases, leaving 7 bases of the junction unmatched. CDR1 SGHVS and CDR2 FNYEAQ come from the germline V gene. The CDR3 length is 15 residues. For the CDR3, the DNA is TGTGCCAGCAGCTTAAGTTTAGGGGGCGGCTATGGCTACACCTTC. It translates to CASSLSLGGGYGYTF.

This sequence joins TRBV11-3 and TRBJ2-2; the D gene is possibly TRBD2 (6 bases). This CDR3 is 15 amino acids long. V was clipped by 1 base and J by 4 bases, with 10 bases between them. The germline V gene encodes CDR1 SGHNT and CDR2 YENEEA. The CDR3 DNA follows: TGTGCCAGCAGCTTAGTGTGGCGGGGCACCGGGGAGCTGTTTTTT. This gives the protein CASSLVWRGTGELFF.

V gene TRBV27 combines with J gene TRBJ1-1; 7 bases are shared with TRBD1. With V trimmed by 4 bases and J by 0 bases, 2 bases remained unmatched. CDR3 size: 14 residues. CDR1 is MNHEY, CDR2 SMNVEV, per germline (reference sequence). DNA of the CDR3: TGTGCCAGCAGTTGGGGACAGATGAACACTGAAGCTTTCTTT. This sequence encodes CASSWGQMNTEAFF.

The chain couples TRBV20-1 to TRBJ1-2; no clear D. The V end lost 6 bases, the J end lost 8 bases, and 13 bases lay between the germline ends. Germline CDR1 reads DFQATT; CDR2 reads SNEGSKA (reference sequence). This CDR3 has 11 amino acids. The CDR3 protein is CSATPIRGYTF. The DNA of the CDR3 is TGCAGTGCCACCCCTATTAGGGGCTACACCTTC.

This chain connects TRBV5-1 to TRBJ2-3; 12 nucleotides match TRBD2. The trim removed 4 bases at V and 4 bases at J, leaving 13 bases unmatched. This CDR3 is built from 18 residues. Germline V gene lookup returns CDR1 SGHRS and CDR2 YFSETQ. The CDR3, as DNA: TGCGCCAGCAGCCCAGGGGGGCTAGCGGGAGGGAGCGCAGATACGCAGTATTTT. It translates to CASSPGGLAGGSADTQYF. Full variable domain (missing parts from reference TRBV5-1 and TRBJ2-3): KAGVTQTPRYLIKTRGQQVTLSCSPISGHRSVSWYQQTPGQGLQFLFEYFSETQRNKGNFPGRFSGRQFSNSRSEMNVSTLELGDSALYLCASSPGGLAGGSADTQYFGPGTRLTVL.